This TCR beta chain appears in the sequencing data of a study of T-cell reconstitution after alpha-beta-depleted transplantation in children (dated by TCRdb to the mid-2010s). With regard to the full study: T-cell immune reconstitution after TCRalphabeta/CD19-depleted allogeneic hematopoietic cell transplantation in children was quantitatively tracked in the study by means of TCR repertoire profiling.

Including the terminal cysteine and phenylalanine, the CDR3 comprises 14 residues. Only the CDR3 region is kept as DNA, spanning 42 bases read in frame from base 1. Compared with germline, V lacks 4 bases and J lacks 2 bases; bases without a gene match: 4. CDR1 and CDR2 were assigned from the germline V gene (reference sequence) as SEHNR and FQNEAQ. Library creation used PCR. The sample was run on an Illumina HiSeq 2500. Molecular barcoding was employed in the preparation of TCR libraries, with unique molecular identifiers being used to normalize TCRbeta repertoire quantification. TCRdb reran the public reads through fastp at Q25 and MiXCR, keeping productive beta chains. Each CDR3 protein appears once, grouped with its most common genes and DNA. The sample yields some 350,000 distinct CDR3 sequences; about 9.3% were counted once. The ten most abundant clones make up around 2.5% of the sample. This clonotype was counted between two and nine times. Its specific antigen is unknown. Base quality data are lacking; no much larger clone is found one base away.

The sequencing used PBMCs from the stem cell graft donor, collected from the stem cell graft. The chain is encoded by TRBV7-9 joined to TRBJ2-7; TRBD1 aligns with 8 central bases. This TCR was sampled from a human donor who donated a stem cell graft to a child with acute lymphoblastic leukemia. The CDR3 protein is CASSSGQAPYEQYF. The sequenced DNA: TGTGCCAGCAGCTCGGGACAGGCCCCCTACGAGCAGTACTTC.